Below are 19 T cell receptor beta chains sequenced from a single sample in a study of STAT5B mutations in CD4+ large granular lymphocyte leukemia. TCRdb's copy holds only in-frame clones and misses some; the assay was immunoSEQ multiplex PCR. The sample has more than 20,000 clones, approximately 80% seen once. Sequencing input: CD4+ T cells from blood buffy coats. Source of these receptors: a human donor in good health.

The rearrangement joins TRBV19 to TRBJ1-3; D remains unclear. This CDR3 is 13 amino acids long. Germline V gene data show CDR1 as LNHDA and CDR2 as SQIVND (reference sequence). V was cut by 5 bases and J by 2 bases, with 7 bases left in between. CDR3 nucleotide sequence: TGTGCCAGTAGTCCCCGGCCTGGAAACACCATATATTTT. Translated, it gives CASSPRPGNTIYF.

CDR3 amino acids: CASSLGQTVNYGYTF. For the CDR3, the DNA is TGCGCCAGCAGCTTGGGACAGACGGTTAACTATGGCTACACCTTC. The V and J genes are TRBV5-1 and TRBJ1-2, with a tentative D call TRBD1 (5 bases). There are 15 residues in the CDR3. CDR1 and CDR2 (germline): SGHRS, YFSETQ. V was pared by 0 bases and J by 1 base, with 10 bases between.

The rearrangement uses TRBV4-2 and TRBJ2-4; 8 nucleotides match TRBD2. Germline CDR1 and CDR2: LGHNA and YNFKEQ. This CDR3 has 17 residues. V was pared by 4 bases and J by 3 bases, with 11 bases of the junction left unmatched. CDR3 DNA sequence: TGTGCCAGCAGCCCGGACCTTGGACTAGCTGGCAAAAACATTCAGTACTTC. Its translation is CASSPDLGLAGKNIQYF.

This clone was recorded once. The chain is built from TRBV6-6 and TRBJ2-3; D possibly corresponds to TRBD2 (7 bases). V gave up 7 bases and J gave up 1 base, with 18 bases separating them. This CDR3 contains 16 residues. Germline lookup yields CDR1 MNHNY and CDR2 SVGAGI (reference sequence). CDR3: CASTFRGGPGTDTQYF. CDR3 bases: TGTGCCAGCACGTTTAGGGGGGGGCCTGGCACAGATACGCAGTATTTT.

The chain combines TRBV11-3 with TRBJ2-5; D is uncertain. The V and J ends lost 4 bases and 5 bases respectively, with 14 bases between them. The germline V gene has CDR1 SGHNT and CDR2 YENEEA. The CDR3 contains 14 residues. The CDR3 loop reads CASSSIVSYETQYF. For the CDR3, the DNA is TGTGCCAGCAGCTCAATTGTTAGCTATGAGACCCAGTACTTC.

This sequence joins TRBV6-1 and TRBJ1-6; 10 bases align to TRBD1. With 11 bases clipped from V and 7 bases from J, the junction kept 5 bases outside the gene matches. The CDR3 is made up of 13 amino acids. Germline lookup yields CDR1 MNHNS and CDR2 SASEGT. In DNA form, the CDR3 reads TGTGCCGGACGGACAGGGGGAAATTCACCCCTCCACTTT. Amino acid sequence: CAGRTGGNSPLHF.

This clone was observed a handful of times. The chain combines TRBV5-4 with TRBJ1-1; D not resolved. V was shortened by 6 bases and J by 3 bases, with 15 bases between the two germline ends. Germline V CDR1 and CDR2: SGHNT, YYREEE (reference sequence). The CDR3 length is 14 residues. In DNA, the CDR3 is TGTGCCAGCACCGACATTGGGGTGGACACTGAAGCTTTCTTT. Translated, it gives CASTDIGVDTEAFF.

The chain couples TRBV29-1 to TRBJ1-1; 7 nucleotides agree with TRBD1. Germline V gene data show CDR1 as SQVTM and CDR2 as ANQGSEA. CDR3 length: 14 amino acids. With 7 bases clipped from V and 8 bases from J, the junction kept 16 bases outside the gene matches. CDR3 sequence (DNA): TGCAGCGCTGGGACAGCACTCCACTCAAAAGAAGCTTTCTTT. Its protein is CSAGTALHSKEAFF. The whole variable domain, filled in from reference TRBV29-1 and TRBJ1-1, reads SAVISQKPSRDICQRGTSLTIQCQVDSQVTMMFWYRQQPGQSLTLIATANQGSEATYESGFVIDKFPISRPNLTFSTLTVSNMSPEDSSIYLCSAGTALHSKEAFFGQGTRLTVV.

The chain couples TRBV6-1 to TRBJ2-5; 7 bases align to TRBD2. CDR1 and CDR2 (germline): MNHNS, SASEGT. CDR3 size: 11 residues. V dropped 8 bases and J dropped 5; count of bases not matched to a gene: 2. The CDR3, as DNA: TGTGCCAGCGGGGGGGACGAGACCCAGTACTTC. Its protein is CASGGDETQYF.

The CDR3 DNA reads as TGTGCCAGCAGTGAAAACAGAAGAGCGACCCAGTACTTC. This sequence encodes CASSENRRATQYF. The chain links TRBV6-5 to TRBJ2-5, with D unclear. The CDR3 consists of 13 residues. CDR1 is MNHEY and CDR2 is SVGAGI in the germline V gene. V was shortened by 5 bases and J by 7 bases, with 14 bases between the two germline ends.

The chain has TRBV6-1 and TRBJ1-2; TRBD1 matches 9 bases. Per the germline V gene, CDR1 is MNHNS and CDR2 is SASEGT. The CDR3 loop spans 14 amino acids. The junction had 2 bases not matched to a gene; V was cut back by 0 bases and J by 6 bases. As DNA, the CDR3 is TGTGCCAGCAGTGAAGCCGGGACAGGGAATGGCTACACCTTC. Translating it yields CASSEAGTGNGYTF.

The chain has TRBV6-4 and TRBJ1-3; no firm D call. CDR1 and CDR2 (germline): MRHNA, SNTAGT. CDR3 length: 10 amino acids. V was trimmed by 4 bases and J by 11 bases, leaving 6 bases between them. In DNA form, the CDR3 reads TGTGCCAGCAGTGCCCGCCCCATATATTTT. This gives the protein CASSARPIYF.

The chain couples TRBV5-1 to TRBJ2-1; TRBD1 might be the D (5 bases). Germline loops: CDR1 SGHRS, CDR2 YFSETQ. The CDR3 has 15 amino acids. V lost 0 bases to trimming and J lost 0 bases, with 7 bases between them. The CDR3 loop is CASSLADISYNEQFF. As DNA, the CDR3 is TGCGCCAGCAGCTTGGCGGACATCTCCTACAATGAGCAGTTCTTC.

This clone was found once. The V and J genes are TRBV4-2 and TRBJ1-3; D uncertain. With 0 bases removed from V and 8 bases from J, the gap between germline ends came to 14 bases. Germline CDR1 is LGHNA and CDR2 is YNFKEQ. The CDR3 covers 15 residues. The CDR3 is CASSQEWVGGHTIYF. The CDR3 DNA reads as TGTGCCAGCAGCCAAGAATGGGTTGGTGGTCACACCATATATTTT.

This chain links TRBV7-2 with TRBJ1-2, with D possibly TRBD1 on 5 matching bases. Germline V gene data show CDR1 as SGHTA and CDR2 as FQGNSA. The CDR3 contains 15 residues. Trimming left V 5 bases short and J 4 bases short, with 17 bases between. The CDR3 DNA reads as TGTGCCAGCAGCCCGGGACGGTTGAAAGGCTATGGCTACACCTTC. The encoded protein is CASSPGRLKGYGYTF.

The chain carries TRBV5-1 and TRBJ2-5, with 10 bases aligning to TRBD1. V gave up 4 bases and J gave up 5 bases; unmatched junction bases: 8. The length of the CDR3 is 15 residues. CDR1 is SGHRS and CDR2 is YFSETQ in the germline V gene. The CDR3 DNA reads TGCGCCAGCAGCGCTGGGACAGGGGACTCGGAGACCCAGTACTTC. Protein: CASSAGTGDSETQYF.

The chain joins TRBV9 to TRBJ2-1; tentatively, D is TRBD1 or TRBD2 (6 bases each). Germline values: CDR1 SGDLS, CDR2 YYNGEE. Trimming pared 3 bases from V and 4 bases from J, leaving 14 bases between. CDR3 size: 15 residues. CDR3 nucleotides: TGTGCCAGCAGCGCGGAGGGGGGCGGATACAATGAGCAGTTCTTC. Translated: CASSAEGGGYNEQFF.

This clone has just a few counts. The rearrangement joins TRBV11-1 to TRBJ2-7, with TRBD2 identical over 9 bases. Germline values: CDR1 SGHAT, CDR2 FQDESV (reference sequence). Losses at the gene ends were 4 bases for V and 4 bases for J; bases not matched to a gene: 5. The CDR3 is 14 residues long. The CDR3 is CASSWASGKYEQYF. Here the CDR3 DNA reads TGTGCCAGCAGCTGGGCTAGCGGGAAGTACGAGCAGTACTTC.

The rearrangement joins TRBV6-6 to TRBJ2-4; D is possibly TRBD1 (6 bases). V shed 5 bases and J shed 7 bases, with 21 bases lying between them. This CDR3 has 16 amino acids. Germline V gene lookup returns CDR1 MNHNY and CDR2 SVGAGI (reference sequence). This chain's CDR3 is CASSKGPRDTINIQYF. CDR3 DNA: TGTGCCAGCAGTAAAGGTCCCCGGGACACTATCAACATTCAGTACTTC.